This is a list of T cell receptor beta chains from one sample in a study of cytomegalovirus exposure and HLA in healthy donors. Repertoires were generated with immunoSEQ multiplex PCR, while TCRdb's copy carries only in-frame clones and drops some. The sample carries 110,000 to 150,000 clones, about 70% recorded once. The source material was PBMCs. Source of these receptors: a woman aged 40 to 49 in good health and CMV-seronegative. CDR3s include the opening cysteine and the closing phenylalanine or tryptophan. The D gene is left open where the match is weak. Clone size, where shown, is once, few, many, or a class for clones that have expanded.

abundance	v_gene	j_gene	d_gene	CDR3nt	CDR3aa
-	TRBV6-5	TRBJ2-7	TRBD1	TGTGCCAGCAGTTATGTGCGACAGGGGGATTACGAGCAGTACTTC	CASSYVRQGDYEQYF
few	TRBV6-4	TRBJ1-6	TRBD1	TGTGCCAGCAGTGACGCGACAGGGAATAATTCACCCCTCCACTTT	CASSDATGNNSPLHF
-	TRBV28	TRBJ2-5	-	TGTGCCAGCACTCCAGGGGCATACCAAGAGACCCAGTACTTC	CASTPGAYQETQYF
-	TRBV5-1	TRBJ2-1	TRBD2	TGCGCCAGCAGCTTGGATTTGGCGGGAGGAGCCTACAATGAGCAGTTCTTC	CASSLDLAGGAYNEQFF
-	TRBV5-4	TRBJ1-4	TRBD1	TGTGCCAGCAGCAAACAGGGGGCAAGTGAAAAACTGTTTTTT	CASSKQGASEKLFF
-	TRBV7-2	TRBJ1-5	-	TGTGCCAGCAGCTTATCCCGGGATCAGCCCCAGCATTTT	CASSLSRDQPQHF
-	TRBV7-9	TRBJ2-7	-	TGTGCCAGCAGCCGATTACAGGTTATCGAGCAGTACTTC	CASSRLQVIEQYF
few	TRBV5-5	TRBJ2-7	TRBD1	TGTGCCAGCAGCGGGGGGACAGGGTCCTACGAGCAGTACTTC	CASSGGTGSYEQYF
once	TRBV4-1	TRBJ1-5	-	TGCGCCAGCAGCCAGGCCTGGGGGGGGGCTGTGGATCAGCCCCAGCATTTT	CASSQAWGGAVDQPQHF
few	TRBV21-1	TRBJ2-7	-	TGTGCCAGCAGCGCACATAGCGGGCCAAGCCGTAGAGAGCAGTACTTC	CASSAHSGPSRREQYF
-	TRBV5-1	TRBJ2-7	-	TGCGCCAGCAGCTTGGATGGCACTACCTACTACGAGCAGTACTTC	CASSLDGTTYYEQYF
-	TRBV6-5	TRBJ1-1	TRBD1	TGTGCCAGCACCTCACAGGGGACTGAAGCTTTCTTT	CASTSQGTEAFF
-	TRBV9	TRBJ1-1	-	TGTGCCAGCAGCGTATACCCGATGACAGGTGAAGCTTTCTTT	CASSVYPMTGEAFF
-	TRBV5-4	TRBJ1-6	-	TGTGCCAGCAGCCCCCCTGAGGTGGGGCGGAATTCACCCCTCCACTTT	CASSPPEVGRNSPLHF
-	TRBV30	TRBJ1-5	TRBD1	TGTGCCTGGAGCCGACAGGGAAGCAATCAGCCCCAGCATTTT	CAWSRQGSNQPQHF
-	TRBV18	TRBJ1-1	TRBD1	TGTGCCAGCTCACCACCGACAGGGGGATCGGAGACTGAAGCTTTCTTT	CASSPPTGGSETEAFF
-	TRBV4-2	TRBJ2-7	TRBD1	TGTGCCAGCAGCCAAGAAGGGACAGACTACGAGCAGTACTTC	CASSQEGTDYEQYF
-	TRBV29-1	TRBJ1-1	-	TGCAGCGCCCGTTCGGGGGTCGGGGTTGAAGCTTTCTTT	CSARSGVGVEAFF
-	TRBV6-6	TRBJ1-4	TRBD1	TGTGCCAGCAGCTCAGGACAGGGGCTGGCTAATGAAAAACTGTTTTTT	CASSSGQGLANEKLFF
-	TRBV28	TRBJ1-2	-	TGTGCCAGCAGCACCCGACGGACAAACTATGGCTACACCTTC	CASSTRRTNYGYTF
-	TRBV12-2	TRBJ2-5	-	TGTGCAAGTCGCTTAGCGAGGGTTACGGAACATCCTCAAGAGACCCAGTACTTC	CASRLARVTEHPQETQYF
-	TRBV15	TRBJ2-5	-	TGTGCCACCAGCAGAGATGGACAAGAGACCCAGTACTTC	CATSRDGQETQYF
once	TRBV7-9	TRBJ2-4	-	TGTGCCAGCAGCTTAGCTCCAACGGTGGCCAAAAACATTCAGTACTTC	CASSLAPTVAKNIQYF
-	TRBV5-5	TRBJ1-1	-	TGTGCCTCCTGCCTGGGCACAATGACCAACGCTGAAGCTTTCTTT	CASCLGTMTNAEAFF
-	TRBV2	TRBJ1-4	-	TGTGCCAGTGAGGGTAATGAAAAACTGTTTTTT	CASEGNEKLFF
-	TRBV5-1	TRBJ1-3	-	TGCGCCAGCAGCTTGTCGGGGGTAGGAAACACCATATATTTT	CASSLSGVGNTIYF
-	TRBV6-5	TRBJ2-1	-	TGTGCCAGCAGTCATACTACTTCGAATGAGCAGTTCTTC	CASSHTTSNEQFF
-	TRBV6-5	TRBJ2-3	-	TGTGCCAGCAGAGAGCGAGCCTCAGATACGCAGTATTTT	CASRERASDTQYF
few	TRBV5-1	TRBJ1-1	-	TGCGCCAGCAGCTTTTCTGGGACAGAAGCTTTCTTT	CASSFSGTEAFF
once	TRBV5-1	TRBJ2-2	-	TGCGCCAGCAGCTTACTCCGACAGCGCAACACCGGGGAGCTGTTTTTT	CASSLLRQRNTGELFF
-	TRBV30	TRBJ1-1	-	TGTGCCTGGGACCGATTGGGCAGGATAGACACTGAAGCTTTCTTT	CAWDRLGRIDTEAFF
-	TRBV5-4	TRBJ1-1	TRBD1	TGTGCCAGCAGGACCGGACAGGCTCGCGCTGAAGCTTTCTTT	CASRTGQARAEAFF
-	TRBV2	TRBJ2-2	TRBD1	TGTGCCAGCAGTGAGCTACAGGGGGCGGCGGGGGAGCTGTTTTTT	CASSELQGAAGELFF
-	TRBV25-1	TRBJ1-4	-	TGTGCCAGCAGTAGGAATGCGGGAGAAAAACTGTTTTTT	CASSRNAGEKLFF
-	TRBV28	TRBJ1-2	-	TGTGCCAGCAGTTTATCGGGTGGCTACACCTTC	CASSLSGGYTF
-	TRBV2	TRBJ1-3	-	TGTGCCAGCAGTGAATTCTTGACAAACTCTGGAAACACCATATATTTT	CASSEFLTNSGNTIYF
-	TRBV6-1	TRBJ1-2	TRBD1	TGTGCCAGTAACCTGGACAGGCGAATAAACTATGGCTACACCTTC	CASNLDRRINYGYTF
-	TRBV5-1	TRBJ2-1	TRBD1	TGCGCCAGCAGCTTGGAACCGGGACAGGGTTTCAATGAGCAGTTCTTC	CASSLEPGQGFNEQFF
-	TRBV6-1	TRBJ2-2	-	TGTGCCAGCAGTGGGCAGATCGCGAACACCGGGGAGCTGTTTTTT	CASSGQIANTGELFF
-	TRBV27	TRBJ1-2	-	TGTGCCAGCAGCTCCGGGACAAACTATGGCTACACCTTC	CASSSGTNYGYTF
-	TRBV28	TRBJ1-1	-	TGTGCCTCCCGAGGTTATACTGAAGCTTTCTTT	CASRGYTEAFF
once	TRBV9	TRBJ2-7	TRBD2	TGTGCCAGCAGCCCGCGCCAGCGGGGTTCCTACGAGCAGTACTTC	CASSPRQRGSYEQYF
-	TRBV10-3	TRBJ1-5	TRBD1	TGTGCCGCATCCGGGACAGGGGACAATCAGCCCCAGCATTTT	CAASGTGDNQPQHF
-	TRBV7-6	TRBJ2-2	TRBD1	TGTGCCAGCAGCTCCAGGACAGGGGGCAGTTCGAACACCGGGGAGCTGTTTTTT	CASSSRTGGSSNTGELFF
-	TRBV27	TRBJ2-1	TRBD2	TGTGCCAGCAGTTTATCCGCTGAGGGAGGGCCGAGTATCGCCTACAATGAGCAGTTCTTC	CASSLSAEGGPSIAYNEQFF
-	TRBV4-2	TRBJ1-5	-	TGTGCCAGCAGCAAGACAGATAGCAATCAGCCCCAGCATTTT	CASSKTDSNQPQHF
-	TRBV2	TRBJ2-1	TRBD2	TGTGCCAGCAGTGACGGACTAGCGACCCGAATTTACAATGAGCAGTTCTTC	CASSDGLATRIYNEQFF
once	TRBV30	TRBJ2-2	TRBD1	TGTGCCTGGAGGGTTCGGGACAGGGACACCGGGGAGCTGTTTTTT	CAWRVRDRDTGELFF
-	TRBV7-8	TRBJ1-2	TRBD1	TGTGCCAGCAGCCAGGGACAGGACTATGGCTACACCTTC	CASSQGQDYGYTF
once	TRBV9	TRBJ2-1	TRBD1	TGTGCCAGCAGCGTAGCAGGACAGGGCGTCAATGAGCAGTTCTTC	CASSVAGQGVNEQFF
-	TRBV5-8	TRBJ1-2	-	TGTGCCAGCAGCTGGGGGACGGGAGCTAACTATGGCTACACCTTC	CASSWGTGANYGYTF
-	TRBV5-1	TRBJ2-7	TRBD2	TGCGCCAGCAGCCCCCAGCGGGGGTCCTACGAGCAGTACTTC	CASSPQRGSYEQYF
-	TRBV5-1	TRBJ2-1	-	TGCGCCAGCAGGCTGTCATCCACGATAGCGGAGATGTTATACAATGAGCAGTTCTTC	CASRLSSTIAEMLYNEQFF
-	TRBV7-8	TRBJ2-3	TRBD2	TGTGCCAGCAGCTTGAATCTAGCGGGGGGGCCAGATACGCAGTATTTT	CASSLNLAGGPDTQYF
-	TRBV5-1	TRBJ1-1	TRBD1	TGCGCCAGCAGTTTAGGACAGGGGTCGACTGAAGCTTTCTTT	CASSLGQGSTEAFF
-	TRBV18	TRBJ2-1	TRBD1	TGTGCCAGCTCCCGCGACAGGGTGGCAAATGAGCAGTTCTTC	CASSRDRVANEQFF
-	TRBV23-1	TRBJ2-1	-	TGCGCCAGCAGTCAATCGGCCAGGGGAACCTACAATGAGCAGTTCTTC	CASSQSARGTYNEQFF